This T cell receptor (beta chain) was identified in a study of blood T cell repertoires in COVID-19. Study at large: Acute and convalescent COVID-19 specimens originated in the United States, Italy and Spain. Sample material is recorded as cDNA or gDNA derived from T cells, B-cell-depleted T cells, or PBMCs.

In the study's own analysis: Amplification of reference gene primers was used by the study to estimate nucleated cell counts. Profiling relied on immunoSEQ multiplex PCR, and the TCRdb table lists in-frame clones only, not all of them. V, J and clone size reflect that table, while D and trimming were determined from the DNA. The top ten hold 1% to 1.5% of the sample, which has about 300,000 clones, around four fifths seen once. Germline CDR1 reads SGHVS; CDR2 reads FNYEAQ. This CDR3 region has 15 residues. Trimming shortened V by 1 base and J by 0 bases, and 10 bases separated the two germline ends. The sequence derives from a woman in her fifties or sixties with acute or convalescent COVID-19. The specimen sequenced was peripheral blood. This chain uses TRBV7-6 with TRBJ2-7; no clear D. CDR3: CASSLEAQSSYEQYF. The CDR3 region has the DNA TGTGCCAGCAGCTTAGAAGCGCAAAGCTCCTACGAGCAGTACTTC.